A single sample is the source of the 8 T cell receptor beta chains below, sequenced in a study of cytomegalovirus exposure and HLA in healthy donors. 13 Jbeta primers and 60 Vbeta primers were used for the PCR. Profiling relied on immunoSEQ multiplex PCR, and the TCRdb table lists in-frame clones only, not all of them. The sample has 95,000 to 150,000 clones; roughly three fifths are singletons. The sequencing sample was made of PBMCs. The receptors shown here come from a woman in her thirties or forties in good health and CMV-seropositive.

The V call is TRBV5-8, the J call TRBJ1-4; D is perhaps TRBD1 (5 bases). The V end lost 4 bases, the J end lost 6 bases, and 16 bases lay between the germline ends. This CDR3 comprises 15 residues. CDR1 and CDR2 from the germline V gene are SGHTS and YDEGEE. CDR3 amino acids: CASSNGRGVDEKLFF. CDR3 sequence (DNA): TGTGCCAGCAGCAACGGGCGGGGGGTGGATGAAAAACTGTTTTTT.

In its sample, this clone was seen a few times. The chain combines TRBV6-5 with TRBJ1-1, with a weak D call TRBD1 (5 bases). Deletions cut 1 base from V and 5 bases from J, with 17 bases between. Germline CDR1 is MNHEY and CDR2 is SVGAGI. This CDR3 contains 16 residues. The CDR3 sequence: CASSYLGVGEVTEAFF. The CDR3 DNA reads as TGTGCCAGCAGTTACTTAGGGGTAGGGGAGGTGACTGAAGCTTTCTTT.

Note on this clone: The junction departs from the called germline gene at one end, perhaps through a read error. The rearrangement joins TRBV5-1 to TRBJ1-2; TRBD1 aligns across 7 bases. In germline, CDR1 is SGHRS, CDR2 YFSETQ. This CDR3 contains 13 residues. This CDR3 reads CASSFRQGDGYPF. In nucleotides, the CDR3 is TGCGCCAGCAGCTTTAGACAGGGAGATGGCTACCCCTTC.

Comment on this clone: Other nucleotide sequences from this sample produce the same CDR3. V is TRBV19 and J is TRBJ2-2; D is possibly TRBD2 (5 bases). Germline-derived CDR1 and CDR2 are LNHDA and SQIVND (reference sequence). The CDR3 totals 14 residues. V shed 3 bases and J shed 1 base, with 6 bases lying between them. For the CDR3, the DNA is TGTGCCAGTAGTATCGGAGGGAACACCGGGGAGCTGTTTTTT. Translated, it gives CASSIGGNTGELFF.

For the CDR3, the DNA is TGTGCCAGCAGTGAATACCCCTCTGACAGGGCCGGGGTAGGCTACACCTTC. Translating it yields CASSEYPSDRAGVGYTF. The chain carries TRBV2 and TRBJ1-2; 7 bases agree with TRBD1. The length of the CDR3 is 17 residues. Unmatched junction bases numbered 17, after V lost 2 bases and J lost 8 bases. Germline V CDR1 and CDR2: SNHLY, FYNNEI.

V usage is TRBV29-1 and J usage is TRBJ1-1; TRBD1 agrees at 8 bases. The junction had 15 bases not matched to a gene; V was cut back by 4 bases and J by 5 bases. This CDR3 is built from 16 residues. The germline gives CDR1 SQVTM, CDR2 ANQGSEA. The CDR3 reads CSVVSIGRGPLTEAFF. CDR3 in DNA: TGCAGCGTTGTGTCGATAGGCAGGGGGCCTTTGACTGAAGCTTTCTTT.

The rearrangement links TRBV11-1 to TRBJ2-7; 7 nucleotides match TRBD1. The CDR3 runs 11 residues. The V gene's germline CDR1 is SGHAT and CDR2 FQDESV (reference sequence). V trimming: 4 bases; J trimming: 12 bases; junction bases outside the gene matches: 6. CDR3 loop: CASSSTGDPYF. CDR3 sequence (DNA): TGTGCCAGCAGCTCCACAGGGGATCCGTACTTC.

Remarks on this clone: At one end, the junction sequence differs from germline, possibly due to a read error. CDR3 coding DNA: TGTGCCTGGAGTTCAAGGCCAGTCCTAGTTACCTATGGCTACCCCTTC. Its translation is CAWSSRPVLVTYGYPF. The chain couples TRBV30 to TRBJ1-2; D call uncertain. The CDR3 extends over 16 amino acids. Germline V gene lookup returns CDR1 GTSNPN and CDR2 SVGIG (reference sequence).